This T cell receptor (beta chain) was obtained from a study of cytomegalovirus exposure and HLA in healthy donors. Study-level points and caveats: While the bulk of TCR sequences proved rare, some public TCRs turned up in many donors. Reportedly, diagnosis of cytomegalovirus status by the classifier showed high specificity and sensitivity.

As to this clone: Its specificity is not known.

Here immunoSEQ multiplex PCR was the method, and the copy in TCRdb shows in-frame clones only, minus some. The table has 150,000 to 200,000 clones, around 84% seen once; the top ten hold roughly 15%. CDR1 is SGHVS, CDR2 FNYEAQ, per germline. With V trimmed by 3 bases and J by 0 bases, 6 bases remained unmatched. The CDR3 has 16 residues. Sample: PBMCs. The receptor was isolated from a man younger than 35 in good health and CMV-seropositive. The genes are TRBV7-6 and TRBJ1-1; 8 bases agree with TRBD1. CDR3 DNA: TGTGCCAGCAGCTTCCGGACAGGGCCTATGAACACTGAAGCTTTCTTT. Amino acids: CASSFRTGPMNTEAFF.